Listed below are T cell receptor beta chains from one sample, sequenced in a study of identical twins. Using its own MiXCR run on the 5' RACE reads, TCRdb lists one record per CDR3 protein. The data show 250,000 to 300,000 distinct CDR3 sequences, 8.5% to 9.5% seen once. This sample was shared with a second study, whose subject was yellow fever vaccine responses in identical twins.

The sample consisted of CD8+ T cells sorted from blood. The receptors shown here come from a woman between 18 and 29 years old in good health. The CDR3 runs from the conserved cysteine through the conserved F or W. D genes are given only for firm matches. Rows give clone size only sometimes, using once, few, many, or a class for an expanded clone.

j_call clone_size d_call v_call cdr3_aa cdr3_nt
TRBJ2-7 - - TRBV20-1 CSARRWSFYEQYF TGCAGTGCTAGACGGTGGAGCTTTTACGAGCAGTACTTC
TRBJ2-1 many TRBD1 TRBV12-3/TRBV12-4 CASTDRGGNEQFF TGTGCCAGCACCGACAGGGGTGGCAATGAGCAGTTCTTC
TRBJ2-3 - - TRBV15 CATSRDPGSTDTQYF TGTGCCACCAGCAGAGATCCAGGTAGCACAGATACGCAGTATTTT
TRBJ2-2 - - TRBV27 CASIEESESTGELFF TGTGCCAGCATCGAGGAGTCGGAAAGCACCGGGGAGCTGTTTTTT
TRBJ1-6 few - TRBV6-1 CASSELQGPLHF TGTGCCAGCAGTGAACTCCAGGGTCCCCTCCACTTT
TRBJ2-5 many - TRBV2 CASSVALGETQYF TGTGCCAGCAGTGTGGCTTTAGGAGAGACCCAGTACTTC
TRBJ1-2 few TRBD1 TRBV3-1 CASSQDKTGRYIDYGYTF TGTGCCAGCAGCCAAGATAAGACAGGGCGGTATATAGACTATGGCTACACCTTC
TRBJ1-1 - - TRBV19 CASRSRTRGSTEAFF TGTGCCAGTAGATCGCGGACGAGGGGGTCGACTGAAGCTTTCTTT
TRBJ1-2 many - TRBV29-1 CSVEGSGGYTF TGCAGCGTGGAGGGAAGCGGTGGCTACACCTTC
TRBJ2-7 few - TRBV24-1 CATSEGPPTYEQYF TGTGCCACCAGTGAGGGACCGCCGACCTACGAGCAGTACTTC
TRBJ1-1 - TRBD1 TRBV20-1 CSASTGGITEAFF TGCAGTGCGAGTACAGGGGGCATCACTGAAGCTTTCTTT
TRBJ2-7 many TRBD1 TRBV10-3 CAISDRDRGIYEQYF TGTGCCATCAGTGACAGGGACAGGGGAATCTACGAGCAGTACTTC
TRBJ2-2 - - TRBV30 CAWNGISTGELFF TGTGCCTGGAACGGTATCTCGACCGGGGAGCTGTTTTTT
TRBJ2-5 - TRBD1 TRBV7-8 CASSPGTGGVQETRYF TGTGCCAGCAGCCCCGGGACAGGGGGCGTCCAAGAGACCCGGTACTTC
TRBJ2-1 many TRBD1 TRBV7-9 CASSLAPDRPVF TGTGCCAGCAGCTTAGCGCCGGACAGGCCAGTCTTC
TRBJ2-1 many - TRBV7-9 CASSLASDNEQFF TGTGCCAGCAGCTTAGCATCTGACAATGAGCAGTTCTTC